Sequencing of this TCR beta chain was carried out in a study of shared clonotypes between healthy human individuals. Concerning this clone itself: Its antigen is undetermined.

An assay was performed, and its level was deep. Replicate PCRs run on sorted subsets employed approximately 0.2 ug DNA, approximately 30,000 T cell genomes. The table came from immunoSEQ multiplex PCR; TCRdb's copy has only in-frame clones and leaves some out. Here the sample spans 98,000 or so clones, 55% to 70% being singletons. All the donors were Caucasian adults who lived in Nashville, Tennessee. This CDR3 is 15 amino acids long. CDR1 and CDR2 from the germline V gene are SGHNT and YYREEE (reference sequence). V lost 0 bases and J 1 base, leaving 10 bases between the germline ends. Whole-study findings and limits: Naive CD4 clonotypes were shared across several donors at roughly 5%.

V gene TRBV5-4 combines with J gene TRBJ1-2; tentative D call: TRBD1 (5 bases). This receptor was identified in a woman aged 30 to 39 in good health. Input material: memory CD8+ T cells sorted from blood. Described subset: CD45RO+ cells pooled with CCR7-negative TemRA cells. The CDR3 loop is CASSLAQTVNYGYTF. CDR3 DNA sequence: TGTGCCAGCAGCTTGGCACAGACAGTTAACTATGGCTACACCTTC.